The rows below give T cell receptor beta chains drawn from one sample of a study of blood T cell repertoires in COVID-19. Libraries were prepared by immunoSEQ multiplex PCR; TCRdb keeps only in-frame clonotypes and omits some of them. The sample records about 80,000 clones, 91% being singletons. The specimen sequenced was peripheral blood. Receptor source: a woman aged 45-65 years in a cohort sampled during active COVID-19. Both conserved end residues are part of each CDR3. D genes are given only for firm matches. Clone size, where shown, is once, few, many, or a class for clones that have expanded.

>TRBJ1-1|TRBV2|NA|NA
CASLAGVRAAFF
TGTGCCAGTCTCGCGGGGGTCCGGGCAGCTTTCTTT
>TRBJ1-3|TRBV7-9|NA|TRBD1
CASSLPQGSVNTIYF
TGTGCCAGCAGCTTACCACAGGGGAGTGTAAACACCATATATTTT
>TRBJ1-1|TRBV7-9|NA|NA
CASSKAFETANTEAFF
TGTGCCAGCAGCAAAGCCTTTGAGACAGCGAACACTGAAGCTTTCTTT
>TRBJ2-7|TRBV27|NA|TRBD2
CASSLSPAGGSYEQYF
TGTGCCAGCAGTTTATCACCAGCGGGGGGCTCCTACGAGCAGTACTTC
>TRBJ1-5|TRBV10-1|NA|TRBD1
CANPKGQGTVPSNQPQHF
TGCGCCAACCCAAAGGGACAGGGGACCGTGCCGAGCAATCAGCCCCAGCATTTT
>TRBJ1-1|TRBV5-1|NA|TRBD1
CASSSEGAGTEAFF
TGCGCCAGCAGTTCCGAGGGGGCCGGCACTGAAGCTTTCTTT
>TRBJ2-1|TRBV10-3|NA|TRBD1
CAISNLGTGAEQFF
TGTGCCATCAGTAACCTAGGGACAGGGGCTGAGCAGTTCTTC
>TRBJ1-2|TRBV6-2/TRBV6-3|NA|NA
CASSYLGRNYGYTF
TGTGCCAGCAGTTATCTGGGCAGGAACTATGGCTACACCTTC
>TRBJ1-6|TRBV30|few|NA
CAWSGQRNSPLHF
TGTGCCTGGAGTGGACAGCGAAATTCACCCCTCCACTTT
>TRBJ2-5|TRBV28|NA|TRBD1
CASSRSWGQVQETLYF
TGTGCCAGCAGCCGGAGTTGGGGACAGGTACAAGAGACCCTGTACTTC
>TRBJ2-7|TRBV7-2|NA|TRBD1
CASSRLGTGSREQYF
TGTGCCAGCAGCCGTTTGGGGACAGGGTCGCGCGAGCAGTACTTC
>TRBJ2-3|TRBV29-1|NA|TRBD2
CSVGGAGGADTQYF
TGCAGCGTTGGGGGGGCGGGAGGTGCAGATACGCAGTATTTT
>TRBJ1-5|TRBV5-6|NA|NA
CASSLTGFNQPQHF
TGTGCCAGCAGCTTGACAGGGTTCAATCAGCCCCAGCATTTT
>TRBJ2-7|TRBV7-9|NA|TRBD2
CASSSLAGVAYEQYF
TGTGCCAGCAGCTCACTAGCGGGGGTGGCCTACGAGCAGTACTTC
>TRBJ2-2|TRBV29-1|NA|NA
CSVEEPRTGELFF
TGCAGCGTTGAAGAGCCCCGGACCGGGGAGCTGTTTTTT
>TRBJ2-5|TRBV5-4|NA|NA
CASRQGLEGQETQYF
TGTGCCAGCAGACAGGGGTTGGAGGGCCAAGAGACCCAGTACTTC
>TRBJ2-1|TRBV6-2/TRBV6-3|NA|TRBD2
CASSYSIRLAGVIHNEQFF
TGTGCCAGCAGTTACTCGATCAGGCTAGCGGGAGTGATCCACAATGAGCAGTTCTTC
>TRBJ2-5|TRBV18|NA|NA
CASSPLSVLRGGQETQYF
TGTGCCAGCTCACCACTTTCTGTTTTGAGGGGAGGCCAAGAGACCCAGTACTTC
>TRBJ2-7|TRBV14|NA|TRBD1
CASSQRTGPSEQYF
TGTGCCAGCAGCCAGAGGACAGGGCCCTCCGAGCAGTACTTC
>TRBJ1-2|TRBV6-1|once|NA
CASSERFSNYGYTF
TGTGCCAGCAGTGAGCGGTTTTCTAACTATGGCTACACCTTC
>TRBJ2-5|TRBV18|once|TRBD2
CASSGAASGVLETQYF
TGTGCCAGCTCCGGGGCGGCTAGCGGGGTTTTGGAGACCCAGTACTTC
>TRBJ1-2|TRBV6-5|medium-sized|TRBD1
CASSSLWTGNGYTF
TGTGCCAGCTCTTCCTTATGGACAGGGAATGGCTACACCTTC
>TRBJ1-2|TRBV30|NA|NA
CAWRRQTRYGYTF
TGTGCCTGGAGGCGACAGACCCGCTATGGCTACACCTTC
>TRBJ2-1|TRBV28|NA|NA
CASSLFPDSYNEQFF
TGTGCCAGCAGTTTATTCCCAGATTCCTACAATGAGCAGTTCTTC
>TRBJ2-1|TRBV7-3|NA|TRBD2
CASSPTTGLAGINEQFF
TGTGCCAGCAGCCCCACTACGGGACTAGCGGGGATAAATGAGCAGTTCTTC
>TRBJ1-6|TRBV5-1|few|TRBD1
CASSLATGTYSPLHF
TGCGCCAGCAGCTTGGCGACAGGGACCTACTCACCCCTCCACTTT
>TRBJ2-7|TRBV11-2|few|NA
CASSPLALSSYEQYF
TGTGCCAGCAGCCCCTTAGCCTTGAGCTCCTACGAGCAGTACTTC
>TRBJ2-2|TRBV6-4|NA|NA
CASRPDSVNTGELFF
TGTGCCAGCAGGCCCGACAGCGTTAACACCGGGGAGCTGTTTTTT
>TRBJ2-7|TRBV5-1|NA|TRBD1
CASSLEGTVQGEQYF
TGCGCCAGCAGCTTGGAAGGGACAGTTCAGGGCGAGCAGTACTTC
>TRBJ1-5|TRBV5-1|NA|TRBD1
CASSFGTENQPQHF
TGCGCCAGCAGCTTCGGGACAGAGAATCAGCCCCAGCATTTT
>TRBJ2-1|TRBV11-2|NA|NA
CAGGLGTLGEQFF
TGTGCCGGCGGACTCGGAACCCTCGGTGAGCAGTTCTTC
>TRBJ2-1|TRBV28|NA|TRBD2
CASRQLLAGGYNEQFF
TGTGCCAGCAGGCAACTTCTAGCGGGAGGGTACAATGAGCAGTTCTTC
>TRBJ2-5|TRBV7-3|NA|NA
CASSLGTSHETQYF
TGTGCCAGCAGCTTAGGTACCAGTCACGAGACCCAGTACTTC
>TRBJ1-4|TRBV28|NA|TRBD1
CASSSPTGISEKLFF
TGTGCCAGCAGTTCCCCGACAGGGATTAGTGAAAAACTGTTTTTT
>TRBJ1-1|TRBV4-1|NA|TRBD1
CASSQDQGAGTEAFF
TGCGCCAGCAGCCAAGACCAGGGGGCAGGCACTGAAGCTTTCTTT
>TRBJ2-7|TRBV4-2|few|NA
CASSQGSGTYEQYF
TGTGCCAGCAGCCAAGGTAGCGGTACCTACGAGCAGTACTTC
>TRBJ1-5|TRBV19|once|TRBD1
CASSSYSGQGKYNQPQHF
TGTGCCAGTAGTTCTTATTCCGGACAGGGGAAGTACAATCAGCCCCAGCATTTT
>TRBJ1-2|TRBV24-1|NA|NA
CATSQNFADGYTF
TGTGCCACCAGTCAGAATTTTGCGGATGGCTACACCTTC
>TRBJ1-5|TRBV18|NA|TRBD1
CASSPRTGDANQPQHF
TGTGCCAGCTCACCGCGGACAGGGGATGCCAATCAGCCCCAGCATTTT
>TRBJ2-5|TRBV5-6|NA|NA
CASSSGSQETQYF
TGTGCCAGCAGCTCGGGGTCGCAAGAGACCCAGTACTTC
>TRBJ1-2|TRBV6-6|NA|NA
CASTVQANYGYTF
TGTGCCAGCACAGTACAGGCTAACTATGGCTACACCTTC
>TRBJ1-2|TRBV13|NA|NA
CASSLGEWGAYGYTF
TGTGCCAGCAGCTTAGGGGAGTGGGGAGCGTATGGCTACACCTTC